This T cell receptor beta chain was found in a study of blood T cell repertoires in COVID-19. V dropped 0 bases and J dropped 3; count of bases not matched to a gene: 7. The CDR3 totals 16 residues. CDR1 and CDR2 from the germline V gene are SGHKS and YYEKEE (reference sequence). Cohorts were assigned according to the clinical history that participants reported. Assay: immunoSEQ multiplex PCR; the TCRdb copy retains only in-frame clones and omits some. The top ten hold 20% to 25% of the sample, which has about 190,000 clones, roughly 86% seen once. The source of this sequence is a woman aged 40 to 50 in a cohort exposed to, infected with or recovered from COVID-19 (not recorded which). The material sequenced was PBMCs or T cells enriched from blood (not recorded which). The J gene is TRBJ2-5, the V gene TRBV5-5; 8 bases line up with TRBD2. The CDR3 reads CASSLGGVAGKETQYF. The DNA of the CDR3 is TGTGCCAGCAGCTTGGGTGGGGTAGCGGGGAAAGAGACCCAGTACTTC.